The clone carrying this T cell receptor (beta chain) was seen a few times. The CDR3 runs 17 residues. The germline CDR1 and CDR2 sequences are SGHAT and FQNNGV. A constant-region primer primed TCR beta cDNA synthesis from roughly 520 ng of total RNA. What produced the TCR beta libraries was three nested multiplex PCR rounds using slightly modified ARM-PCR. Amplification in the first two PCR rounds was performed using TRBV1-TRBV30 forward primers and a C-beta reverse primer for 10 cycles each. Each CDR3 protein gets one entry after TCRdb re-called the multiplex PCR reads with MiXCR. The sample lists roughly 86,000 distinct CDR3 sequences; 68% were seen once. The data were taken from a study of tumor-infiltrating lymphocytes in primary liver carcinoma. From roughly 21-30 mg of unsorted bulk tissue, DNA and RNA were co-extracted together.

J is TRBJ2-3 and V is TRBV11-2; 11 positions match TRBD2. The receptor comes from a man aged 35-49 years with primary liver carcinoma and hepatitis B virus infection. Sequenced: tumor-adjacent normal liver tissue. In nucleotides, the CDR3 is TGTGCTAACAGCCGCCGGACTAGCGGGTCTAGCACAGATACGCAGTATTTT. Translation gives CANSRRTSGSSTDTQYF.